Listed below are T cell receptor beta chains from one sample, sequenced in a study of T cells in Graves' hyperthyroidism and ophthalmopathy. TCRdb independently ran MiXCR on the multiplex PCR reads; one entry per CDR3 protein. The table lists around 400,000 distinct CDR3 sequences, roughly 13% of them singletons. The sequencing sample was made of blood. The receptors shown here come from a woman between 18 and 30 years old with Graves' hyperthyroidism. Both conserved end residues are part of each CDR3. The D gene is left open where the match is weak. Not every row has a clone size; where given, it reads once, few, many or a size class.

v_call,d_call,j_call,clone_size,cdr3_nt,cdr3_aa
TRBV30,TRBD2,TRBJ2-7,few,TGTGCCTGTATCGGGAGCGGGGTTACCTACGAGCAGTACTTC,CACIGSGVTYEQYF
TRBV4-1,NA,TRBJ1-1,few,TGCGCCAGCAGCCGGCCCGGGACTGAAGCTTTCTTT,CASSRPGTEAFF
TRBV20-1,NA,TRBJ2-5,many,TGCAGTGCGTTAGAGTTTGGGACCCAGTACTTC,CSALEFGTQYF
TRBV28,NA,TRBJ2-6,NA,TGTGCCAGCAGTTTTTCAGGGGCCGGGGCCAACGTCCTGGCTTTC,CASSFSGAGANVLAF
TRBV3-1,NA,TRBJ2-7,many,TGTGCCAGCAGCCGGACCAAGGTCTCCTACGAGCAGTACTTC,CASSRTKVSYEQYF
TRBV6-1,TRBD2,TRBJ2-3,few,TGTGCCAGCAGAGAACTAGCGGGGGGGGTCACAGATACGCAGTATTTT,CASRELAGGVTDTQYF
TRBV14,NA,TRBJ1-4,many,TGTGCCAGCAGCCCCCTCCCCGCGGGAACTAATGAAAAACTGTTTTTT,CASSPLPAGTNEKLFF
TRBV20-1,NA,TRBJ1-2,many,TGCAGTGCTATTGGGACTACTCCAATTCGTGGCTACACCTTC,CSAIGTTPIRGYTF
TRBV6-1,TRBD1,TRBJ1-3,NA,TGTGCCAGCAGGGCAGGGGGCATAGGAAACACCATATATTTT,CASRAGGIGNTIYF
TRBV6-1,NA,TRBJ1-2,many,TGTGCCAGCAGCCGGGACGGGTACTATGGCTACACCTTC,CASSRDGYYGYTF
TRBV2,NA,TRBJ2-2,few,TGTGCCAGCAGTGATGGGGGAATGGGCACCGGGGAGCTGTTTTTT,CASSDGGMGTGELFF
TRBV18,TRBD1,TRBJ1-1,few,TGTGCCAGCTCACCAGATAGACCTGTATACAGGGGGAGGAACACTGAAGCTTTCTTT,CASSPDRPVYRGRNTEAFF
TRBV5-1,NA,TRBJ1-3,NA,TGCGCCAGCAGCCTCACCCGGGGCTCTGGAAACACCATATATTTT,CASSLTRGSGNTIYF
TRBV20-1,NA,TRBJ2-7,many,TGCAGTGCTAGGAACCAGGACAAACTCTACGAGCAGTACTTC,CSARNQDKLYEQYF
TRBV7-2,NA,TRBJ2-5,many,TGTGCCAGCAGCCAAGACCGGACCCGCAGGACCCAGTACTTC,CASSQDRTRRTQYF
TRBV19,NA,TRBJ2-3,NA,TGTGCCAGTAGTATAATGGCAAGCGGGAGCACAGATACGCAGTATTTT,CASSIMASGSTDTQYF
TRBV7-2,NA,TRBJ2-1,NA,TGTGCCAGCAGCTTAATGGGGGCGCACAATGAGCAGTTCTTC,CASSLMGAHNEQFF
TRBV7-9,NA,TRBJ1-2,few,TGTGCCAGCAGCTTAGTAAAAGTGGATGGCTACACCTTC,CASSLVKVDGYTF
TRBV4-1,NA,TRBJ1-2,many,TGCGCCAGCAGCCAACCTCTTCGTGGCCAGGGCTATGGCTACACCTTC,CASSQPLRGQGYGYTF
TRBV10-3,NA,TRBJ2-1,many,TGTGCCATCAGTGAGTCCTGGAACGAAGGCAGGGATGGAAATGAGCAGTTCTTC,CAISESWNEGRDGNEQFF
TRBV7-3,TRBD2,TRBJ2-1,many,TGTGCCAGCAGCTTAACGGCGGGAGGCACCTACAATGAGCAGTTCTTC,CASSLTAGGTYNEQFF
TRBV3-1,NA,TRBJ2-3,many,TGTGCCAGCAGCCAACGGGACTGGGCAGATACGCAGTATTTT,CASSQRDWADTQYF
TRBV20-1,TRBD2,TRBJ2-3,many,TGCAGTGCTAGGTTAGGGGGGAGCGGGAGAACAGATACGCAGTATTTT,CSARLGGSGRTDTQYF
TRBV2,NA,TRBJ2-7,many,TGTGCCAGCACCCAAGCAGCGGGTTCCTCCTACGAGCAGTACTTC,CASTQAAGSSYEQYF
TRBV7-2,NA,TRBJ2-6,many,TGTGCCAGCACCCCCCGGGCGGGTAGTGGGGCCAACGTCCTGACTTTC,CASTPRAGSGANVLTF
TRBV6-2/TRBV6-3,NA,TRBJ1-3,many,TGTGCCAGCAGTTACTCGGAGACCCACTCTGGAAACACCATATATTTT,CASSYSETHSGNTIYF
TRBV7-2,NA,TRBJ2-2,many,TGTGCCAGCAGCCTTATAGGGGGGGGCATAAACACCGGGGAGCTGTTTTTT,CASSLIGGGINTGELFF
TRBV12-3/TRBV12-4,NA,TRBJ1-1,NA,TGTGCCAGCAGTTTTGAGGGACACGGCACTGAAGCTTTCTTT,CASSFEGHGTEAFF
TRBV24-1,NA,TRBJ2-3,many,TGTGCCACCAGTGAAGGGCTAGATTGGAGGTGGACAGATACGCAGTATTTT,CATSEGLDWRWTDTQYF
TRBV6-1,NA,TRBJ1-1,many,TGTGCCAGCAGTATTGGACGAGGGGAGCAAGGAGCTTTCTTT,CASSIGRGEQGAFF
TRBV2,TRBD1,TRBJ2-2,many,TGTGCCAGCAGTCCCCGACAGGGGGCGGCCACCGGGGAGCTGTTTTTT,CASSPRQGAATGELFF
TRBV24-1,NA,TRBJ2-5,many,TGTGCCACCAGTTCCGGGACTTTTGAGGAGACCCAGTACTTC,CATSSGTFEETQYF
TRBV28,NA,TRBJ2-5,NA,TGTGCCACCACTCAAGGGGGGACCGGGTGGGGAGAGACCCAGTACTTC,CATTQGGTGWGETQYF
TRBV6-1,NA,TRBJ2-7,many,TGTGCCAGCAGCCGGGGGGCCGGAGAGCAGTACTTC,CASSRGAGEQYF
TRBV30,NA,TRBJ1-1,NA,TGTGCCTGGACCGATTACACTGAAGCTTTCTTT,CAWTDYTEAFF
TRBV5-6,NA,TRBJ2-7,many,TGTGCCAGCAGCTTGTTTTTAGGGGTCTACGAGCAGTACTTC,CASSLFLGVYEQYF
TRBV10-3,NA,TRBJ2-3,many,TGTGCCATCAGCTTCAGCTCGGTCAGAGGAGGCACAGATACGCAGTATTTT,CAISFSSVRGGTDTQYF
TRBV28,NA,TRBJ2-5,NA,TGTGCCAGCAGTTTAGGAGGTGTTCGACCACATCAAGAGACCCAGTACTTC,CASSLGGVRPHQETQYF
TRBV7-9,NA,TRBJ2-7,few,TGTGCCAGCAACACACAGGGCTCCTACGAGCAGTACTTC,CASNTQGSYEQYF
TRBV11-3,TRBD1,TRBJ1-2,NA,TGTGCCAGCAGCTTGGGGGACAGGCCCTATGGCTACACCTTC,CASSLGDRPYGYTF
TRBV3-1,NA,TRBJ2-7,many,TGTGCCAGCAGCTCCCGGGCGCTCCCCTACGAGCAGTACTTC,CASSSRALPYEQYF
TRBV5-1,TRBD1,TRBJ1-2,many,TGCGCCAGCAGCCCGACGACAGGGCTATTTACCAACTATGGCTACACCTTC,CASSPTTGLFTNYGYTF
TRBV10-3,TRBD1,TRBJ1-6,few,TGTGCCATCACTGACAGGGCAAATTCACCCCTCCACTTT,CAITDRANSPLHF
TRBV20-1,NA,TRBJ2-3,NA,TGCAGTGCCCTAGGGAGCGGCACAGATACGCAGTATTTT,CSALGSGTDTQYF
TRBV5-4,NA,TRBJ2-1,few,TGTGCCAGCAGCTTGGCGGGAGTTGGTAATGAGCAGTTCTTC,CASSLAGVGNEQFF
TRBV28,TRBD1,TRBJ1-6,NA,TGTGCCAGCAGTCCCCCGACAGGGTTGAGGTCACCCCTCCACTTT,CASSPPTGLRSPLHF
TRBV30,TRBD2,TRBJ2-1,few,TGTGCCTGGAGTGTAGCGAGGACTAGCGGGAAGGGGGATGAGCAGTTCTTC,CAWSVARTSGKGDEQFF
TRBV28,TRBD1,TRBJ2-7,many,TGTGCCAGCAGGGTACCCGGGACAGTCTCCTACGAGCAGTACTTC,CASRVPGTVSYEQYF
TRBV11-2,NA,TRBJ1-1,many,TGTGCCAGCAGCTCTGGGACATTGAACACTGAAGCTTTCTTT,CASSSGTLNTEAFF
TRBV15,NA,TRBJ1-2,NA,TGTGCCACCAGCAGAGCCCGGGGCTCCTATGGCTACACCTTC,CATSRARGSYGYTF
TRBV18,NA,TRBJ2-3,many,TGTGCCAGCTCACCCCCGATGACAGATACGCAGTATTTT,CASSPPMTDTQYF
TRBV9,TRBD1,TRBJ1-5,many,TGTGCCAGCAGCGAGGAGGGGGCTGGGCAGCCCCAGCATTTT,CASSEEGAGQPQHF
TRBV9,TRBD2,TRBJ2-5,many,TGTGCCAGCAGCGTAGTTCGTCAGAAGACAAGCGGGGGCCACCAAGAGACCCAGTACTTC,CASSVVRQKTSGGHQETQYF
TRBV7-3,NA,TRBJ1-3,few,TGTGCCAGCAGCTTGGCCCCAGTGGGGTCTGGAAACACCATATATTTT,CASSLAPVGSGNTIYF